The 20 T cell receptor beta chains in this list originate from one sample, sequenced in a study of blood T cell repertoires in COVID-19. Assay: immunoSEQ multiplex PCR; the TCRdb copy retains only in-frame clones and omits some. The sample holds about 400,000 clones; approximately 88% are singletons and the top ten take roughly 2%. Sequences were obtained from PBMCs or T cells enriched from blood (not recorded which). These receptors all come from a woman aged 40 to 55 with acute COVID-19.

CDR3 region: CASSGNVAYEQYF. CDR3 DNA: TGTGCCAGCAGCGGGAATGTCGCCTACGAGCAGTACTTC. The chain couples TRBV27 to TRBJ2-7, with D possibly matching TRBD2 (5 bases). The CDR3 loop spans 13 amino acids. Trimming shortened V by 6 bases and J by 2 bases, and 11 bases separated the two germline ends. Germline CDR1 MNHEY, CDR2 SMNVEV (reference sequence).

This chain uses TRBV7-2 with TRBJ1-1; 7 nucleotides line up with TRBD1. This CDR3 comprises 17 residues. Germline-derived CDR1 and CDR2 are SGHTA and FQGNSA. The V and J ends lost 5 bases and 0 bases, in that order; junction bases with no gene match: 12. CDR3 nucleotides: TGTGCCAGCAGCATCGGGACAGTGCGGCGCATGAACACTGAAGCTTTCTTT. Amino acid sequence: CASSIGTVRRMNTEAFF.

The J gene is TRBJ2-7, the V gene TRBV4-1, with 7 bases fitting TRBD1. Germline CDR1 and CDR2: MGHRA and YSYEKL. V gave up 3 bases and J gave up 3 bases; unmatched junction bases: 8. The CDR3 length is 15 residues. The CDR3 nucleotides read TGCGCCAGCAGCCAGTCGACAGGGTCTGGCTACGAGCAGTACTTC. Its translation is CASSQSTGSGYEQYF.

This chain joins TRBV2 and TRBJ2-5; tentative D call: TRBD1 (6 bases). V shed 3 bases and J shed 6 bases, with 14 bases lying between them. The CDR3 sequence is 14 residues long. Germline V lookup: CDR1 SNHLY, CDR2 FYNNEI. CDR3 region: CASSEAGAQKTQYF. The CDR3 nucleotides read TGTGCCAGCAGTGAGGCAGGGGCGCAGAAGACCCAGTACTTC. Variable domain in full (rest from reference TRBV2 and TRBJ2-5): EPEVTQTPSHQVTQMGQEVILRCVPISNHLYFYWYRQILGQKVEFLVSFYNNEISEKSEIFDDQFSVERPDGSNFTLKIRSTKLEDSAMYFCASSEAGAQKTQYFGPGTRLLVL.

The chain links TRBV7-8 to TRBJ2-3; TRBD2 is a possible D gene (6 bases). Germline V gene data show CDR1 as SGHVS and CDR2 as FQNEAQ. V lost 3 bases and J lost 6, with 19 bases in between. The CDR3 has 16 residues. The CDR3 here is CASSFDPGTGEDTQYF. Here the CDR3 DNA reads TGTGCCAGCAGCTTTGACCCGGGGACGGGGGAGGATACGCAGTATTTT. Together with reference TRBV7-8 and TRBJ2-3, the CDR3 gives the full variable domain: GAGVSQSPRYKVAKRGQDVALRCDPISGHVSLFWYQQALGQGPEFLTYFQNEAQLDKSGLPSDRFFAERPEGSVSTLKIQRTQQEDSAVYLCASSFDPGTGEDTQYFGPGTRLTVL.

The rearrangement joins TRBV30 to TRBJ2-2; D unresolved. With 1 base removed from V and 0 bases from J, the gap between germline ends came to 9 bases. CDR1 is GTSNPN, CDR2 SVGIG, per germline (reference sequence). CDR3 length equals 15 residues. The CDR3 DNA reads TGTGCCTGGAGTGCAGGTGGCGCGAACACCGGGGAGCTGTTTTTT. Protein sequence: CAWSAGGANTGELFF.

CDR3 in amino acids: CASSVLGQVDTDTQYF. The CDR3 nucleotides read TGTGCCAGCAGCGTCCTGGGACAGGTTGATACAGATACGCAGTATTTT. This chain joins TRBV9 and TRBJ2-3; TRBD1 aligns across 8 bases. This CDR3 has 16 residues. Germline CDR1 is SGDLS and CDR2 is YYNGEE. V trimming: 2 bases; J trimming: 3 bases; junction bases outside the gene matches: 8.

This chain joins TRBV3-1 (or the pseudogene TRBV3-2) and TRBJ1-1; D gene ambiguous. Germline V gene data show CDR1 as LGHDT and CDR2 as YNNKEL (reference sequence). This CDR3 spans 15 amino acids. V lost 2 bases and J 0 bases, leaving 10 bases between the germline ends. The CDR3 DNA follows: TGTGCCAGCAGCCAACGGGGAGGCATGAACACTGAAGCTTTCTTT. This encodes CASSQRGGMNTEAFF.

The chain uses TRBV2 and TRBJ1-1, with a weak D call TRBD1 (6 bases). Germline V lookup: CDR1 SNHLY, CDR2 FYNNEI. The CDR3 totals 13 residues. V lost 7 bases and J lost 1, with 10 bases in between. Written as DNA, the CDR3 is TGTGCCAGCACCAGGACAGCGAACACTGAAGCTTTCTTT. Its protein product is CASTRTANTEAFF.

J is TRBJ1-2 and V is TRBV3-1 (or the pseudogene TRBV3-2); possibly TRBD1 for D (6 bases). CDR1 is LGHDT and CDR2 is YNNKEL in the germline V gene (reference sequence). Trimming cost V 4 bases and J 8 bases, with 17 bases left between them. This CDR3 has 14 amino acids. The CDR3 region is CASSPPGQRQGYTF. CDR3 nucleotides: TGTGCCAGCAGCCCGCCGGGACAAAGGCAGGGCTACACCTTC.

This chain connects TRBV29-1 to TRBJ2-3; 8 bases match TRBD2. Germline V gene data show CDR1 as SQVTM and CDR2 as ANQGSEA. The CDR3 contains 13 residues. The J segment lost 8 bases and the V segment lost 8 bases, leaving 12 bases of the junction unmatched. The CDR3 spells CSSTRGDFGTQYF. DNA for the CDR3: TGCAGCTCGACGCGGGGGGACTTCGGTACGCAGTATTTT.

In this sample, this clone turned up once. This chain uses TRBV7-9 with TRBJ2-7, with 10 bases identical to TRBD1. This CDR3 is built from 12 residues. V lost 8 bases to trimming and J lost 6 bases; unmatched junction nucleotides: 4. CDR1 is SEHNR and CDR2 is FQNEAQ in the germline V gene (reference sequence). CDR3: CASRDRGGEQYF. In DNA, the CDR3 is TGTGCCAGCCGGGACAGGGGTGGCGAGCAGTACTTC. The variable domain in full, completed from reference TRBV7-9 and TRBJ2-7, reads DTGVSQNPRHKITKRGQNVTFRCDPISEHNRLYWYRQTLGQGPEFLTYFQNEAQLEKSRLLSDRFSAERPKGSFSTLEIQRTEQGDSAMYLCASRDRGGEQYFGPGTRLTVT.

The chain employs TRBV3-1 (or the pseudogene TRBV3-2) and TRBJ2-3; 9 positions agree with TRBD1. The CDR3 extends over 15 amino acids. Germline V CDR1 and CDR2: LGHDT, YNNKEL (reference sequence). With 6 bases clipped from V and 3 bases from J, the junction kept 7 bases outside the gene matches. Written as DNA, the CDR3 is TGTGCCAGCAGTCCTACGGGGACAGGGACAGATACGCAGTATTTT. It codes for CASSPTGTGTDTQYF.

A few counts support this clone. CDR3 region: CASSTRVGAGNEQFF. The CDR3 DNA follows: TGTGCCAGCAGCACCCGGGTAGGGGCTGGAAATGAGCAGTTCTTC. V and J are TRBV9 and TRBJ2-1; possible D gene TRBD1, 5 bases. The CDR3 runs to 15 residues. In germline, CDR1 is SGDLS, CDR2 YYNGEE. Trimming pared 4 bases from V and 7 bases from J, leaving 18 bases between.

The sample holds a few counts of this clone. This sequence joins TRBV18 and TRBJ2-7; the D is unclear. The CDR3 is made up of 15 amino acids. The V gene's germline CDR1 is KGHSH and CDR2 LQKENI. Trimming left V 0 bases short and J 6 bases short, with 15 bases between. The CDR3, as DNA: TGTGCCAGCTCACCACCGAGTAGTCGATCGGGCGAGCAGTACTTC. Protein product: CASSPPSSRSGEQYF.

For this clone: The sample carries other DNA sequences with the same CDR3. The chain employs TRBV12-3 or TRBV12-4 and TRBJ1-2, with no clear D. The CDR3 is 12 amino acids. V was pared by 6 bases and J by 4 bases, with 9 bases between. The CDR3 DNA is TGTGCCAGCAGCCGGGATTTCTATGGCTACACCTTC. Translated: CASSRDFYGYTF.

The table lists this clone with a few counts. V usage is TRBV11-2 and J usage is TRBJ2-7; possibly TRBD2 for D (6 bases). This CDR3 contains 13 residues. The germline V and J ends were trimmed by 5 bases and 4 bases, with 12 bases remaining between them. The germline CDR1 and CDR2 sequences are SGHAT and FQNNGV. Written as DNA, the CDR3 is TGTGCCAGCAGCCCGACTAGGCAGTACGAGCAGTACTTC. It encodes CASSPTRQYEQYF.

This chain's CDR3 is CASTSDREGRERQYF. CDR3 coding DNA: TGTGCCAGCACCTCGGACAGGGAGGGTAGGGAAAGGCAGTATTTT. V and J are TRBV25-1 and TRBJ2-3, with a tentative D call TRBD1 (8 bases). This CDR3 contains 15 residues. The germline gives CDR1 MGHDK, CDR2 SYGVNS. The germline V and J ends were trimmed by 7 bases and 11 bases, with 25 bases remaining between them.

This clone was recorded once. This sequence joins TRBV5-8 and TRBJ2-1; TRBD1 might be the D (6 bases). Germline V CDR1 and CDR2: SGHTS, YDEGEE. This CDR3 comprises 15 residues. V lost 4 bases to trimming and J lost 3 bases, with 14 bases between them. CDR3 region: CASSPIPTGYNEQFF. Written as DNA, the CDR3 is TGTGCCAGCAGCCCAATTCCGACAGGCTACAATGAGCAGTTCTTC.

J is TRBJ1-3 and V is TRBV18; D possibly corresponds to TRBD1 (5 bases). There are 15 residues in the CDR3. Germline CDR1 is KGHSH and CDR2 is LQKENI. V was cut by 6 bases and J by 0 bases, with 12 bases left in between. The CDR3 DNA reads as TGTGCCAGCTCCCCCAGGGCGAGCTCTGGAAACACCATATATTTT. Translating gives CASSPRASSGNTIYF.